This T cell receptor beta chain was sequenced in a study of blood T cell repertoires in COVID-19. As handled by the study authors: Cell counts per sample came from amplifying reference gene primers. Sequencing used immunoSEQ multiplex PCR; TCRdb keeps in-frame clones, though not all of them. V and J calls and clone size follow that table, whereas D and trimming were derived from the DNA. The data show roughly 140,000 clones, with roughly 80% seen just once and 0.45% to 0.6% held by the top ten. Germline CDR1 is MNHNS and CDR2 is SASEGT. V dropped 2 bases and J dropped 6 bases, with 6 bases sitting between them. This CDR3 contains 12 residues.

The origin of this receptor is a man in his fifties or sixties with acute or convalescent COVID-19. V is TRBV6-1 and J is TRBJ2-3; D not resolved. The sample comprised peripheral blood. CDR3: CASSETRDTQYF. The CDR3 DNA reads TGTGCCAGCAGTGAAACGAGGGATACGCAGTATTTT.